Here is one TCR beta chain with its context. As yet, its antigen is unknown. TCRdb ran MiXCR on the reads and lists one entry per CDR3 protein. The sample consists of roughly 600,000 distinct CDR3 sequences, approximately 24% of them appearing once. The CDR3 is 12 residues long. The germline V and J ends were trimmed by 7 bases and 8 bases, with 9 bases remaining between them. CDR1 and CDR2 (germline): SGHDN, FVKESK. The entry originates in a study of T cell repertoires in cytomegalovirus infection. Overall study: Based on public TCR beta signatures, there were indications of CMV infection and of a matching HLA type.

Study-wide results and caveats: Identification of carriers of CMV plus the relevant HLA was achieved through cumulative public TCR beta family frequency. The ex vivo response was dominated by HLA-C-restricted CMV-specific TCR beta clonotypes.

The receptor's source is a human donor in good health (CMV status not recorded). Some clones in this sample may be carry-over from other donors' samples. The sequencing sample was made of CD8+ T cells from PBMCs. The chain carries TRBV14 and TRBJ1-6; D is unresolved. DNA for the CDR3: TGTGCCAGCAACTCATTAGATTCACCCCTCCACTTT. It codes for CASNSLDSPLHF.